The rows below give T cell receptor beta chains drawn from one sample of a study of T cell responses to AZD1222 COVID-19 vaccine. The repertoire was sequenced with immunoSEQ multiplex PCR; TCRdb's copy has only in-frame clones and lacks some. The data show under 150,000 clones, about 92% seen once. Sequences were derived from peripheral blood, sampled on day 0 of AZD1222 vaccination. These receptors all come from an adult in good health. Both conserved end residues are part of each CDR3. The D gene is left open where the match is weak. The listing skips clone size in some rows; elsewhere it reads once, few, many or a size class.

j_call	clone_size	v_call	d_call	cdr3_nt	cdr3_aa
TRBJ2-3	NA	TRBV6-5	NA	TGTGCCAGCAGTTTTATGGGCCAGGGCGTGACAGATACGCAGTATTTT	CASSFMGQGVTDTQYF
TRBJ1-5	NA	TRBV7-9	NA	TGTGCCAGCAGCTTAGGCCCGTTGCAGGGAGGCCAGCCCCAGCATTTT	CASSLGPLQGGQPQHF
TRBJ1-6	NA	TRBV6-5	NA	TGTGCCAGCAGTCTCAGTAATTCACCCCTCCACTTT	CASSLSNSPLHF
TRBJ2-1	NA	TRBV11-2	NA	TGTGCCAGCAGCTTAGATCCGGACTCCTCCTACAATGAGCAGTTCTTC	CASSLDPDSSYNEQFF
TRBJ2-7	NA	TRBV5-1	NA	TGCGCCAGCAGCCTTACGACTGCCAATCCCTACGAGCAGTACTTC	CASSLTTANPYEQYF
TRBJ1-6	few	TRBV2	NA	TGTGCCAGCAGGCCCCCAGGGTCCTATAATTCACCCCTCCACTTT	CASRPPGSYNSPLHF
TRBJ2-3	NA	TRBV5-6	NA	TGTGCCAGCAGCTTAGAAAAAGATACGCAGTATTTT	CASSLEKDTQYF
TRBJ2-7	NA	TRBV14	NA	TGTGCCAGCAGCCTGTCAGGGGACTCCTACGAGCAGTACTTC	CASSLSGDSYEQYF
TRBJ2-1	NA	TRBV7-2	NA	TGTGCCAGCAGCTCGGGCTCTCTGCGGGGAAGTGAGCAGTTCTTC	CASSSGSLRGSEQFF
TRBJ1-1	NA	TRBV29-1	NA	TGCAGCGTTGTCGGGCCTACGAACACTGAAGCTTTCTTT	CSVVGPTNTEAFF
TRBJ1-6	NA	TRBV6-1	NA	TGTGCCAGCAGTGAAACCCAGAGCTCCTATAATTCACCCCTCCACTTT	CASSETQSSYNSPLHF
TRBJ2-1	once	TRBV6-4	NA	TGTGCCAGCAGTGAAGGACCCAGCAATGAGCAGTTCTTC	CASSEGPSNEQFF
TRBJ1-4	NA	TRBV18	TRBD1	TGTGCCAGCTCACCCGGACAGGACTCTAATGAAAAACTGTTTTTT	CASSPGQDSNEKLFF
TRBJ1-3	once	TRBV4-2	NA	TGTGCCAGCAGCCAAGATGGGGTGATCTCTGGAAACACCATATATTTT	CASSQDGVISGNTIYF
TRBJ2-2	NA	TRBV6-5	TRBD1	TGTGCCAGCAGACCCGGGACAGACACCGGGGAGCTGTTTTTT	CASRPGTDTGELFF
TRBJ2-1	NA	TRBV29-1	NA	TGCAGCGTTGAGAGGTACAATGAGCAGTTCTTC	CSVERYNEQFF